The 15 T cell receptor beta chains reported below all come from one sample, sequenced in a study of control samples from healthy donors and cancer patients. The method was immunoSEQ multiplex PCR; TCRdb's version includes in-frame clones alone and lacks a portion of them. Among about 180,000 clones listed, 90% were seen once. Sequences were obtained from blood. The receptors were gathered from a woman aged 45 to 65 in good health.

V and J are TRBV5-4 and TRBJ1-1; TRBD1 might be the D (5 bases). CDR3 size: 14 residues. The germline gives CDR1 SGHNT, CDR2 YYREEE (reference sequence). V lost 4 bases, J lost 0 bases, and 10 bases lay in between. DNA for the CDR3: TGTGCCAGCAGCGCGGGACGTATGAACACTGAAGCTTTCTTT. This sequence encodes CASSAGRMNTEAFF. Full variable domain (missing parts from reference TRBV5-4 and TRBJ1-1): ETGVTQSPTHLIKTRGQQVTLRCSSQSGHNTVSWYQQALGQGPQFIFQYYREEENGRGNFPPRFSGLQFPNYSSELNVNALELDDSALYLCASSAGRMNTEAFFGQGTRLTVV.

The rearrangement joins TRBV5-1 to TRBJ2-1; TRBD2 agrees at 10 bases. This CDR3 comprises 15 residues. V was pared by 1 base and J by 6 bases, with 4 bases of the junction left unmatched. Per germline, CDR1 SGHRS and CDR2 YFSETQ. The CDR3 protein is CASSLRASGSNEQFF. The CDR3 DNA reads as TGCGCCAGCAGCTTGAGGGCTAGCGGGAGCAATGAGCAGTTCTTC.

About this clone itself: A read error may account for a junction end that differs from germline. The chain is built from TRBV5-1 and TRBJ1-5; 11 positions agree with TRBD1. The CDR3 totals 15 residues. Germline CDR1 reads SGHRS; CDR2 reads YFSETQ. CDR3 DNA: TGCGCCAGCAGTTTGGGACAGGGGGTCGGTCAGCCCCAGCATTTT. This sequence encodes CASSLGQGVGQPQHF.

This clone was seen just once. This chain links TRBV9 with TRBJ2-3; 7 nucleotides agree with TRBD1. Germline V gives CDR1 SGDLS, CDR2 YYNGEE. The V and J ends lost 3 bases and 0 bases, in that order; junction bases with no gene match: 4. The CDR3 has 15 residues. CDR3 sequence: CASSARQGSTDTQYF. The CDR3 nucleotides read TGTGCCAGCAGCGCCCGACAGGGTAGCACAGATACGCAGTATTTT.

This clone is a singleton in its sample. The chain combines TRBV5-4 with TRBJ2-1; the D gene is possibly TRBD2 (6 bases). The germline gives CDR1 SGHNT, CDR2 YYREEE (reference sequence). The length of the CDR3 is 15 residues. Trimming removed 0 bases at V and 6 bases at J, with 13 bases between. This CDR3 is CASSLEGTRGNEQFF. CDR3 DNA: TGTGCCAGCAGCTTGGAAGGGACTCGGGGCAATGAGCAGTTCTTC.

The CDR3 spells CASSPSPGSRDRGNTEAFF. CDR3 nucleotides: TGTGCCAGCAGTCCCTCTCCCGGATCCCGGGACAGGGGTAACACTGAAGCTTTCTTT. This rearrangement joins TRBV27 to TRBJ1-1, with 10 bases lining up with TRBD1. V was clipped by 5 bases and J by 2 bases; unmatched bases: 17. The CDR3 consists of 19 residues. The germline gives CDR1 MNHEY, CDR2 SMNVEV (reference sequence).

This CDR3 reads CAIRGTGESPLHF. The CDR3 DNA follows: TGTGCCATCAGGGGGACAGGGGAGTCACCCCTCCACTTT. The chain combines TRBV10-3 with TRBJ1-6; TRBD1 matches 10 bases. The CDR3 runs 13 residues. Germline trimming cut 6 bases from V and 10 bases from J; bases unmatched to any gene: 3. CDR1 is ENHRY and CDR2 is SYGVKD in the germline V gene.

The chain uses TRBV6-6 and TRBJ1-2; the D is unclear. Trimming removed 0 bases at V and 5 bases at J, with 4 bases between. Germline values: CDR1 MNHNY, CDR2 SVGAGI (reference sequence). CDR3 length: 12 amino acids. The CDR3 loop is CASSYSRYGYTF. Written as DNA, the CDR3 is TGTGCCAGCAGTTACTCTCGATATGGCTACACCTTC.

The gene calls are TRBV29-1 and TRBJ2-6; 7 bases align to TRBD1. Germline V gene lookup returns CDR1 SQVTM and CDR2 ANQGSEA. The CDR3 has 15 amino acids. The ends lost 4 bases at V and 0 bases at J; junction bases unmatched: 3. The CDR3 is CSVGRTGSGANVLTF. CDR3 in DNA: TGCAGCGTTGGTCGGACAGGCTCTGGGGCCAACGTCCTGACTTTC.

The rearrangement joins TRBV12-3 or TRBV12-4 to TRBJ2-7; D remains unclear. The CDR3 sequence is 11 residues long. V dropped 6 bases and J dropped 5 bases, with 8 bases sitting between them. In nucleotides, the CDR3 is TGTGCCAGCAGCTTCCTTGACGAGCAGTACTTC. Translated, it gives CASSFLDEQYF.

The J gene is TRBJ1-2, the V gene TRBV10-3, with D tentatively TRBD1 (6 bases). The V end lost 0 bases, the J end lost 5 bases, and 19 bases lay between the germline ends. The V gene's germline CDR1 is ENHRY and CDR2 SYGVKD. The CDR3 is 17 amino acids. CDR3 sequence (DNA): TGTGCCATCAGTGAGTCGATGAGGGACAAGCATAGATATGGCTACACCTTC. Protein: CAISESMRDKHRYGYTF.

The chain recombines TRBV27 with TRBJ1-3; tentatively, D is TRBD1 (6 bases). The CDR3 totals 17 residues. Germline V lookup: CDR1 MNHEY, CDR2 SMNVEV (reference sequence). V gave up 7 bases and J gave up 3 bases, with 22 bases separating them. CDR3 bases: TGTGCCAGCAAGAAATATTCGCAGGGGTCTAATGGAAACACCATATATTTT. Translation: CASKKYSQGSNGNTIYF.

The CDR3 DNA reads as TGTGCCACCAGCCTTATCGGAGCTGAAGCTTTCTTT. This encodes CATSLIGAEAFF. The gene calls are TRBV15 and TRBJ1-1; no reliable D call. Germline V CDR1 and CDR2: LNHNV, YYDKDF (reference sequence). The CDR3 length is 12 residues. The ends were cut back, 5 bases at V and 6 bases at J, with 10 bases in the middle. Supplemented by reference TRBV15 and TRBJ1-1, the full variable domain reads DAMVIQNPRYQVTQFGKPVTLSCSQTLNHNVMYWYQQKSSQAPKLLFHYYDKDFNNEADTPDNFQSRRPNTSFCFLDIRSPGLGDTAMYLCATSLIGAEAFFGQGTRLTVV.

The V and J genes are TRBV28 and TRBJ2-3; D may be TRBD2 (6 bases). The length of the CDR3 is 14 residues. Between the trimmed V and J ends, which lost 6 bases and 0 bases, there was a span of 10 bases. The germline gives CDR1 MDHEN, CDR2 SYDVKM. This CDR3 reads CASSLTRSTDTQYF. For the CDR3, the DNA is TGTGCCAGCAGCTTGACTAGAAGCACAGATACGCAGTATTTT.

The V call is TRBV20-1, the J call TRBJ2-3; D unresolved. From germline, CDR1 is DFQATT and CDR2 SNEGSKA (reference sequence). This CDR3 comprises 10 residues. CDR3 sequence (DNA): TGCAGCCAGGCGGAGGATACGCAGTATTTT. Its translation is CSQAEDTQYF.